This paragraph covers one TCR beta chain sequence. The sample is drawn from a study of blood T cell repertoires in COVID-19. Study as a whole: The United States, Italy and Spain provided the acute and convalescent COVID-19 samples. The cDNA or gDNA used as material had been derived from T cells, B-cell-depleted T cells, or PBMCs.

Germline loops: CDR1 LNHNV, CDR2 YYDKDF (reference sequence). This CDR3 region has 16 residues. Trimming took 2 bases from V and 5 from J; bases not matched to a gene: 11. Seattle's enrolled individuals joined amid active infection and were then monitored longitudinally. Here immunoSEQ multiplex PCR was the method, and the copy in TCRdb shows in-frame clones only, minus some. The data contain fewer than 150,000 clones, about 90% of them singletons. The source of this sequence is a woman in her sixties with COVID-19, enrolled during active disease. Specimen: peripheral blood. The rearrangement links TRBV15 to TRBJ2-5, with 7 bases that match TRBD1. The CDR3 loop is CATSRYRDRVWETQYF. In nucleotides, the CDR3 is TGTGCCACCAGCAGATATAGAGACAGGGTATGGGAGACCCAGTACTTC.